The 3 T cell receptor beta chains below come from one sample, sequenced in a study of cytomegalovirus exposure and HLA in healthy donors. Amplification used 60 Vbeta primers and 13 Jbeta primers. Method: immunoSEQ multiplex PCR; TCRdb's copy keeps in-frame clones and lacks some. The repertoire holds about 110,000 clones, with 79% as singletons. The material sequenced was PBMCs. The receptor set was obtained from a man aged 30 to 39 in good health and CMV-seropositive.

This chain connects TRBV6-6 to TRBJ2-1, with TRBD1 matching over 9 bases. Germline assignment: CDR1 MNHNY and CDR2 SVGAGI (reference sequence). With V trimmed by 5 bases and J by 12 bases, 14 bases remained unmatched. The CDR3 spans 15 residues. CDR3 sequence reads: CASSLPGQGLYGQFF. CDR3 nucleotides: TGTGCCAGCAGTCTACCGGGACAGGGTTTATATGGGCAGTTCTTC.

The CDR3 protein is CASSSTTGGGIQPQHF. CDR3 nucleotides: TGTGCCAGCAGCAGCACGACAGGGGGCGGAATTCAGCCCCAGCATTTT. The V and J genes are TRBV13 and TRBJ1-5; 10 positions agree with TRBD1. Trimming at V came to 5 bases and at J to 6 bases, leaving 10 bases not matched to a gene. CDR3 length equals 16 residues. In germline, CDR1 is PRHDT, CDR2 FYEKMQ (reference sequence). The variable domain in full, completed from reference TRBV13 and TRBJ1-5, reads AAGVIQSPRHLIKEKRETATLKCYPIPRHDTVYWYQQGPGQDPQFLISFYEKMQSDKGSIPDRFSAQQFSDYHSELNMSSLELGDSALYFCASSSTTGGGIQPQHFGDGTRLSIL.

The gene calls are TRBV4-1 and TRBJ2-5, with a possible D match to TRBD1 (6 bases). Trimming removed 5 bases at V and 3 bases at J, with 10 bases between. CDR1 and CDR2 from the germline V gene are MGHRA and YSYEKL. This CDR3 spans 13 amino acids. CDR3 protein: CASSSRTEETQYF. In DNA form, the CDR3 reads TGCGCCAGCAGCTCCCGGACAGAAGAGACCCAGTACTTC.